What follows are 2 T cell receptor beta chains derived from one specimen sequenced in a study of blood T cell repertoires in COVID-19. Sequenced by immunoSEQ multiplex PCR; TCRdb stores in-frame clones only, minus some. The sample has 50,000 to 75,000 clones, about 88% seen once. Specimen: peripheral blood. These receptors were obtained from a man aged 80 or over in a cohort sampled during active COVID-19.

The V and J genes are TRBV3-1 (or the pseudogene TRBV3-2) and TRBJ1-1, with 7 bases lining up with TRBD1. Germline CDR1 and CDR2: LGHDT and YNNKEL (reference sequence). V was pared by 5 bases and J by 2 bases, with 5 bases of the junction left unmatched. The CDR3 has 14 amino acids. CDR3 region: CASSIQGVNTEAFF. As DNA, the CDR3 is TGTGCCAGCAGCATCCAGGGGGTTAACACTGAAGCTTTCTTT.

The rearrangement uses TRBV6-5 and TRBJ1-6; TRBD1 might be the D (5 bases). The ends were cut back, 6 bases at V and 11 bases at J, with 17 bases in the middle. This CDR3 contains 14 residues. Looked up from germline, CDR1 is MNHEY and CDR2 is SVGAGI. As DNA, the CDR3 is TGTGCCAGCAGCCCGGACATACTTCGCCCACCCCTCCACTTT. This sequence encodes CASSPDILRPPLHF.